This T cell receptor beta chain was sequenced for a study of graft-versus-host responses after intestinal transplantation (dated by TCRdb to the early 2020s). For the study in its entirety: The transplants that recipients got were multivisceral, liver-intestinal, or isolated intestinal. All recipients received anti-thymocyte globulin induction followed by maintenance tacrolimus and steroids for two to four years. A cohort of 20 to 25 intestinal transplant recipients, including one retransplant, was enrolled, and a few patients lacking pretransplant specimens were excluded. To identify alloreactive clones, pre-transplant mixed lymphocyte reaction products were sequenced and then compared with unstimulated pre-transplant donor and recipient T cells. Donor T cell macrochimerism was defined as a peak of at least 4% donor T cells among recipient peripheral blood mononuclear cells. Bulk TCR-beta CDR3 sequencing was used to track graft-versus-host and host-versus-graft alloreactive T cell clones in the graft, circulation and bone marrow after intestinal transplantation. Samples from a few later patients were sequenced in-house on an Illumina MiSeq with MiXCR processing rather than by the commercial service. Overall results and qualifications from the work: GvH clones turned up in recipient bone marrow, with some appearing earlier in ileal mucosa or blood, a pattern consistent with an intestinal mucosal origin. The relatively low number and heterogeneity of intestinal transplant patients limited the conclusions. In the allografts of patients with donor T cell macrochimerism, GvH to HvG T cell clonal ratios were high. Early after transplant, peak levels of circulating GvH clones were found to be associated with declines in HvG clones.

With regard to this clone: Which antigen it targets is not known. No much larger clone is present one base from it, and per-base qualities are unavailable.

Libraries were made using the immunoSEQ multiplex PCR assay. For most patients, high-throughput TCR-beta CDR3 sequencing of genomic DNA was performed by Adaptive Biotechnologies. The source study handled its data this way. Adaptive's ImmunoSEQ software supplied the TCR sequencing data for around 19 patients, while MiXCR and VDJtools were used to process a few other patients. CDR3 nucleotide sequences shared between donor and recipient were removed because their origin could not be assigned. At least 2-fold expansion over unstimulated cells and a minimum CFSE-low frequency of 0.002% (template counts) or 0.001% (read counts) were required for clones to be classified as alloreactive. Clones detected in sequenced pre-transplant spleen, lymph node, or MLR CFSE-low populations of the donor or recipient were defined as mappable. The cumulative frequency of alloreactive clones was calculated as a percentage of all sequences, weighted by copy number. TCRdb limited this immuneACCESS table to in-frame rearrangements with V and J called. A share of clones is missing; checked studies link under half to unresolved V genes, and the rest is unexplained. That table gives V, J and clone size, and the DNA gave D and trimming. This sample gives 35,000 to 45,000 clones in total; more than 85% of them show up just once. The top ten clones comprise 4.4% of the sample.

Blood samples were collected up to 4 times in the first month after transplant and then at least monthly when available. Ends trimmed: V by 3 bases, J by 6 bases; bases unmatched to a gene: 7. The CDR1 and CDR2 encoded by the germline V gene are SGHRS and YFSETQ. The CDR3 measures 15 amino acids from cysteine to phenylalanine. Left in the record is the CDR3 DNA by itself, 45 bases read in frame from the first base. The source was PBMCs, collected 524 days after transplant. Recombination linked TRBV5-1 to TRBJ2-4, and TRBD2 matches 9 of the central bases. This TCR was recovered from a human patient who received an intestinal transplant, so some T cells may come from the graft donor. The CDR3 protein sequence reads: CASSSSGTGANIQYF. The bases read TGCGCCAGCAGCTCTAGCGGGACGGGGGCAAACATTCAGTACTTC. This CDR3, with the reference TRBV5-1 and TRBJ2-4 proteins standing in past its ends, gives the full variable domain KAGVTQTPRYLIKTRGQQVTLSCSPISGHRSVSWYQQTPGQGLQFLFEYFSETQRNKGNFPGRFSGRQFSNSRSEMNVSTLELGDSALYLCASSSSGTGANIQYFGAGTRLSVL.